The rows below give T cell receptor beta chains drawn from one sample of a study of Graves' ophthalmopathy and Graves' hyperthyroidism. MiXCR, run by TCRdb on the multiplex PCR reads, gives a single entry per CDR3 protein. The repertoire has over 650,000 distinct CDR3 sequences, about two fifths of them found once; the top ten carry more than 2.5%. Sequencing was performed on peripheral blood. The receptors derive from an adult man with Graves' ophthalmopathy. Both conserved end residues are part of each CDR3. The D gene is left open where the match is weak. The size field is filled for only some rows; it gives once, few, many or a size class.

d_call	v_call	clone_size	j_call	cdr3_nt	cdr3_aa
NA	TRBV11-2	many	TRBJ1-4	TGTGCCAGCAGCCCTAGACTGAGGGGGAATGAAAAACTGTTTTTT	CASSPRLRGNEKLFF
NA	TRBV12-3/TRBV12-4	many	TRBJ2-7	TGTGCCAGCAGTTTTGCGCACTCCTCCTACGAGCAGTACTTC	CASSFAHSSYEQYF
TRBD2	TRBV4-1	many	TRBJ2-7	TGCGCCAGCAGCCCCAGGGCGACTAGCGGGGCGGGGGAGCAGTACTTC	CASSPRATSGAGEQYF
TRBD1	TRBV9	NA	TRBJ1-2	TGTGCCAGCAGCCCGACAGGGGGCGCATTGCCTAACTATGGCTACACCTTC	CASSPTGGALPNYGYTF
NA	TRBV19	NA	TRBJ1-1	TGTGCCAGCAGCCAAGGAGTCAGGGTTACCACTGAAGCTTTCTTT	CASSQGVRVTTEAFF
TRBD1	TRBV20-1	many	TRBJ2-7	TGCAGTGCTAGACCGGGACAGGAAGTCTACGAGCAGTACTTC	CSARPGQEVYEQYF
NA	TRBV7-3	NA	TRBJ1-1	TGTGCCAGCTCACCATCACAGGGAACTAATCTGAACACTGAAGCTTTCTTT	CASSPSQGTNLNTEAFF
NA	TRBV29-1	NA	TRBJ2-5	TGCAGCGTTGAAGTGGGACCCTTCCAAGAGACCCAGTACTTC	CSVEVGPFQETQYF
NA	TRBV19	many	TRBJ2-7	TGTGCCAGTAGTATCGGGCGAGACTCTGCCTACGAGCAGTACTTC	CASSIGRDSAYEQYF
TRBD1	TRBV12-3/TRBV12-4	many	TRBJ2-7	TGTGCCAGCAGTTCCCCCGCCGACAGGGGCATTGGCTACGAGCAGTACTTC	CASSSPADRGIGYEQYF
NA	TRBV19	many	TRBJ1-5	TGTGCCACCAATAGTCCGGCGGGTATCAGCAATCAGCCCCAGCATTTT	CATNSPAGISNQPQHF
NA	TRBV7-9	NA	TRBJ1-4	TGCGCCAGCAGCCAAGATAATCCAGGGAGTAATGAAAAACTGTTTTTT	CASSQDNPGSNEKLFF
NA	TRBV2	many	TRBJ1-2	TGTGCCAGCAGTGTTGCGGGGGCTGGCTATGGCTACACCTTC	CASSVAGAGYGYTF
TRBD2	TRBV10-3	NA	TRBJ2-3	TGTGCCATCACCCCCGCGGGAGGGCAAGATACGCAGTATTTT	CAITPAGGQDTQYF
NA	TRBV7-8	many	TRBJ1-1	TGTGCCAGCAGCCAGTCGGTGGTTAGCACTGAAGCTTTCTTT	CASSQSVVSTEAFF
NA	TRBV4-2	many	TRBJ1-6	TGTGCCAGCAGCCAAGTACAAGCAGGTTCACCCCTCCACTTT	CASSQVQAGSPLHF
NA	TRBV20-1	NA	TRBJ2-5	TGCAGTGCTAGGGCCGCGGGGCAGCAAGAGACCCAGTACTTC	CSARAAGQQETQYF
NA	TRBV29-1	NA	TRBJ1-4	TGCAGTACAGACCCGGTTAATGAAAAACTGTTTTTT	CSTDPVNEKLFF
NA	TRBV12-3/TRBV12-4	NA	TRBJ2-1	TGTGCCAGCAGTCGCACTAGTGAATTCGATGAGCAGTTCTTC	CASSRTSEFDEQFF
TRBD1	TRBV7-2	many	TRBJ1-3	TGTGCCAGCAGCGTCTCCGGGACAGGGTTGTCTGGAAACACCATATATTTT	CASSVSGTGLSGNTIYF
TRBD1	TRBV11-3	NA	TRBJ1-6	TGCGCCAGCAGCTCCCGGACAGGGGACAGGAATTCACCCCTCCACTTT	CASSSRTGDRNSPLHF
TRBD1	TRBV7-2	NA	TRBJ1-1	TGTGCCAGCAGCTCACCCGGGACAGGACACAAACCAGCTTTCTTT	CASSSPGTGHKPAFF
TRBD1	TRBV6-1	NA	TRBJ2-7	TGTGCCAGCAGTTACTCCCGGACAGGGGCCACCTACGAGCAGTACTTC	CASSYSRTGATYEQYF
TRBD2	TRBV9	many	TRBJ2-7	TGTGCCAGCAGCGAGGGACTAGCGGGTTACGAGCAGTACTTC	CASSEGLAGYEQYF
NA	TRBV15	many	TRBJ1-4	TGTGCCACCAGCAGAGAGTCGGGGGAAAAACTGTTTTTT	CATSRESGEKLFF
TRBD2	TRBV9	NA	TRBJ2-2	TGTGCCAGCAGCGCAGGAAAATTAGCGGGGGGCCGGACCGGGGAGCTGTTTTTT	CASSAGKLAGGRTGELFF
NA	TRBV6-5	many	TRBJ2-7	TGTGCCAGCAGTCCCCTCCAGGCCTACGAGCAGTACTTC	CASSPLQAYEQYF
TRBD1	TRBV20-1	NA	TRBJ1-2	TGCAGTGCTAGAAGAATAGCGACAGGGCAGGGCTACACCTTC	CSARRIATGQGYTF
NA	TRBV10-3	many	TRBJ1-6	TGTGCCACCAGTGGAGAGGGGCAGGTAAATTCACCCCTCCACTTT	CATSGEGQVNSPLHF
TRBD1	TRBV10-3	NA	TRBJ2-3	TGTGCCATCAGGGAAGTTGGACAGGGTGATAACACAGATACGCAGTATTTT	CAIREVGQGDNTDTQYF
TRBD1	TRBV7-8	few	TRBJ2-5	TGTGCCAGCAGCACGACAGGGCAACAAGAGACCCAGTACTTC	CASSTTGQQETQYF